This T cell receptor (beta chain) was sequenced for a study of response to subunit inactivated influenza vaccine. The V gene's germline CDR1 is SGHTA and CDR2 FQGNSA. V was trimmed by 0 bases and J by 0 bases, leaving 9 bases between them. The CDR3 is 16 residues long. TCRdb used MiXCR to reprocess the RT-PCR reads, holding one entry per CDR3 protein. Among 650,000 to 700,000 distinct CDR3 sequences listed, about a sixth were seen once. The TCR sequence derives from a man aged 45-65 years who received an inactivated influenza vaccine. This specimen consisted of PBMCs from blood, obtained about 12 days after vaccination. The V call is TRBV7-2, the J call TRBJ2-1; no definite D call. The CDR3 sequence is CASSLALVASYNEQFF. CDR3 DNA sequence: TGTGCCAGCAGCTTAGCATTGGTCGCCTCCTACAATGAGCAGTTCTTC.